The next 23 T cell receptor beta chains were all read from a single sample in a study of blood T cell repertoires in COVID-19. Sequencing was performed with immunoSEQ multiplex PCR; in TCRdb, only in-frame clones are kept and a portion is missing. The sample lists a few hundred thousand clones; about 85% were seen once. The sequenced sample consisted of peripheral blood. The source of these receptors is a woman under 30 with acute or convalescent COVID-19.

The chain joins TRBV5-1 to TRBJ2-6, with 9 bases identical to TRBD1. With 6 bases clipped from V and 2 bases from J, the junction kept 3 bases outside the gene matches. The CDR3 extends over 15 amino acids. Germline V gene data show CDR1 as SGHRS and CDR2 as YFSETQ. The DNA of the CDR3 is TGCGCCAGCACTCGACAGGGGGCTGGGGCCAACGTCCTGACTTTC. Protein product: CASTRQGAGANVLTF.

The chain combines TRBV11-1 with TRBJ1-4; possible D gene TRBD1, 5 bases. V was shortened by 5 bases and J by 5 bases, with 15 bases between the two germline ends. CDR1 is SGHAT, CDR2 FQDESV, per germline (reference sequence). This CDR3 has 15 residues. CDR3 nucleotide sequence: TGTGCCAGCAGCCGCGGGGACGTTTCCAATGAAAAACTGTTTTTT. Translated: CASSRGDVSNEKLFF.

This clone has a single count. This chain uses TRBV28 with TRBJ1-5, with a tentative D call TRBD1 (6 bases). Germline CDR1 MDHEN, CDR2 SYDVKM. The ends were cut back, 3 bases at V and 0 bases at J, with 12 bases in the middle. This CDR3 spans 16 amino acids. CDR3 in amino acids: CASSLRGGYSNQPQHF. DNA of the CDR3: TGTGCCAGCAGTTTGAGGGGGGGTTATAGCAATCAGCCCCAGCATTTT.

This clone has a single count. V is TRBV19 and J is TRBJ2-7; the D gene is possibly TRBD1 (6 bases). CDR3 size: 14 residues. Trimming left V 1 base short and J 2 bases short, with 9 bases between. Germline V gives CDR1 LNHDA, CDR2 SQIVND (reference sequence). The CDR3 DNA follows: TGTGCCAGTAGTATAGGGGACAACACCTACGAGCAGTACTTC. It is translated as CASSIGDNTYEQYF.

The chain links TRBV9 to TRBJ2-7; D possibly corresponds to TRBD1 (6 bases). V was shortened by 4 bases and J by 0 bases, with 11 bases between the two germline ends. The CDR3 loop spans 14 amino acids. Germline assignment: CDR1 SGDLS and CDR2 YYNGEE. The CDR3 protein is CASSPDRISYEQYF. In DNA form, the CDR3 reads TGTGCCAGCAGCCCGGACAGAATCTCCTACGAGCAGTACTTC.

This clone has only a few counts. This sequence joins TRBV18 and TRBJ1-3, with D tentatively TRBD1 (6 bases). V lost 3 bases to trimming and J lost 3 bases, with 9 bases between them. In germline, CDR1 is KGHSH, CDR2 LQKENI. The CDR3 sequence is 14 residues long. Here the CDR3 reads CASSPDSFGNTIYF. CDR3 DNA: TGTGCCAGCTCACCGGACAGTTTTGGAAACACCATATATTTT. Supplemented by reference TRBV18 and TRBJ1-3, the full variable domain reads NAGVMQNPRHLVRRRGQEARLRCSPMKGHSHVYWYRQLPEEGLKFMVYLQKENIIDESGMPKERFSAEFPKEGPSILRIQQVVRGDSAAYFCASSPDSFGNTIYFGEGSWLTVV.

CDR3: CASSLVPGMVEKLFF. DNA for the CDR3: TGTGCCAGCAGCTTAGTACCAGGGATGGTTGAAAAACTGTTTTTT. The gene calls are TRBV11-2 and TRBJ1-4; the D gene is possibly TRBD1 (5 bases). V was shortened by 1 base and J by 7 bases, with 13 bases between the two germline ends. Germline V lookup: CDR1 SGHAT, CDR2 FQNNGV. The CDR3 runs to 15 residues. Combining the CDR3 with reference TRBV11-2 and TRBJ1-4 gives the whole variable domain EAGVAQSPRYKIIEKRQSVAFWCNPISGHATLYWYQQILGQGPKLLIQFQNNGVVDDSQLPKDRFSAERLKGVDSTLKIQPAKLEDSAVYLCASSLVPGMVEKLFFGSGTQLSVL.

The chain is built from TRBV12-5 and TRBJ1-1; D is perhaps TRBD1 (5 bases). V dropped 7 bases and J dropped 7 bases, with 16 bases sitting between them. The CDR3 length is 13 residues. Germline V gene data show CDR1 as LGHNT and CDR2 as FRNRAP. The CDR3 loop is CASVLTGHGEAFF. The CDR3, as DNA: TGTGCTAGTGTCCTTACAGGACACGGTGAAGCTTTCTTT. The full variable domain, its missing parts supplied by reference TRBV12-5 and TRBJ1-1, is DARVTQTPRHKVTEMGQEVTMRCQPILGHNTVFWYRQTMMQGLELLAYFRNRAPLDDSGMPKDRFSAEMPDATLATLKIQPSEPRDSAVYFCASVLTGHGEAFFGQGTRLTVV.

The chain couples TRBV3-1 (or the pseudogene TRBV3-2) to TRBJ1-5, with a tentative D call TRBD1 (6 bases). The V gene lost 4 bases and the J gene lost 0 bases, with 19 bases spanning the gap. The CDR3 totals 18 residues. Germline CDR1 is LGHDT and CDR2 is YNNKEL (reference sequence). The CDR3 spells CASSPYPAWDNSNQPQHF. CDR3 bases: TGTGCCAGCAGCCCCTACCCCGCCTGGGACAATAGCAATCAGCCCCAGCATTTT.

The chain has TRBV19 and TRBJ1-2, with 8 nucleotides matching TRBD1. V shed 5 bases and J 6 bases; nucleotides not matched to a gene: 11. The CDR3 has 15 amino acids. Germline-derived CDR1 and CDR2 are LNHDA and SQIVND (reference sequence). CDR3 protein: CASSLLGQGTHGYTF. The CDR3 bases are TGTGCCAGTAGTCTCCTCGGACAGGGAACCCATGGCTACACCTTC.

The genes are TRBV5-1 and TRBJ2-2; 11 bases fit TRBD1. Germline CDR1 reads SGHRS; CDR2 reads YFSETQ. CDR3 size: 15 residues. For the CDR3, the DNA is TGCGCTATCCGGGGACAGGGGGCGAACACCGGGGAGCTGTTTTTT. Its protein is CAIRGQGANTGELFF. The full variable domain, in which reference TRBV5-1 and TRBJ2-2 provide the parts outside the CDR3, is KAGVTQTPRYLIKTRGQQVTLSCSPISGHRSVSWYQQTPGQGLQFLFEYFSETQRNKGNFPGRFSGRQFSNSRSEMNVSTLELGDSALYLCAIRGQGANTGELFFGEGSRLTVL.

In its sample, this clone was seen once. The V and J genes are TRBV3-1 (or the pseudogene TRBV3-2) and TRBJ1-5; D may be TRBD1 (5 bases). Germline lookup yields CDR1 LGHDT and CDR2 YNNKEL (reference sequence). The CDR3 is made up of 15 amino acids. The germline V and J ends were trimmed by 0 bases and 6 bases, with 12 bases remaining between them. CDR3 sequence: CASSQDWGLGQPQHF. In DNA form, the CDR3 reads TGTGCCAGCAGCCAAGACTGGGGCCTGGGTCAGCCCCAGCATTTT.

This chain joins TRBV21-1 and TRBJ2-7; no check of the table's D call, TRBD2, against the DNA was made. TRBV21-1 has pseudogene status. The CDR3 covers 11 residues. This chain's CDR3 is CASSKRDEQYF. The CDR3 region has the DNA TGTGCCAGCAGCAAACGGGACGAGCAGTACTTC.

The rearrangement joins TRBV5-1 to TRBJ1-2; 8 bases align to TRBD1. This CDR3 spans 14 amino acids. Germline values: CDR1 SGHRS, CDR2 YFSETQ. The ends lost 2 bases at V and 5 bases at J; junction bases unmatched: 5. The CDR3 spells CASSFPTGGYGYTF. The CDR3 DNA sequence: TGCGCCAGCAGCTTCCCCACAGGGGGGTATGGCTACACCTTC.

This clone has a handful of counts. The rearrangement uses TRBV5-1 and TRBJ2-5, with unresolved D. Germline assignment: CDR1 SGHRS and CDR2 YFSETQ. This CDR3 spans 12 amino acids. Trimming stripped 4 bases from V and 5 bases from J, with 9 bases between. The CDR3 spells CASSLPGETQYF. CDR3 nucleotide sequence: TGCGCCAGCAGCCTGCCCGGGGAGACCCAGTACTTC.

The V gene is TRBV2, the J gene TRBJ1-4; D gene ambiguous. V lost 6 bases and J 12 bases, leaving 11 bases between the germline ends. The length of the CDR3 is 11 residues. CDR1 is SNHLY, CDR2 FYNNEI, per germline. In nucleotides, the CDR3 is TGTGCCAGCAGGCGGAGTGGTGAACTGTTTTTT. Translating gives CASRRSGELFF.

The rearrangement joins TRBV6-5 to TRBJ2-2; TRBD1 agrees at 7 bases. Trimming took 6 bases from V and 1 from J; bases not matched to a gene: 2. Germline V CDR1 and CDR2: MNHEY, SVGAGI. The length of the CDR3 is 14 residues. This CDR3 is CASSWTGNTGELFF. Written as DNA, the CDR3 is TGTGCCAGCAGCTGGACAGGGAACACCGGGGAGCTGTTTTTT.

This sequence joins TRBV7-9 and TRBJ2-3; 13 bases fit TRBD2. The V segment lost 4 bases and the J segment 4 bases; nucleotides outside the gene matches: 2. This CDR3 is 15 amino acids long. CDR1 is SEHNR and CDR2 is FQNEAQ in the germline V gene (reference sequence). CDR3 in amino acids: CASSSLAGGSDTQYF. In DNA, the CDR3 is TGTGCCAGCAGCTCACTAGCGGGAGGGTCAGATACGCAGTATTTT.

The V gene is TRBV27, the J gene TRBJ1-2; the match to TRBD1 covers 10 bases. The CDR3 has 15 amino acids. V dropped 5 bases and J dropped 8; count of bases not matched to a gene: 11. Germline assignment: CDR1 MNHEY and CDR2 SMNVEV (reference sequence). CDR3 nucleotide sequence: TGTGCCAGCAGTCCCCCGGGACAGGGGAACGGCGGCTACACCTTC. Protein sequence: CASSPPGQGNGGYTF.

Points on this clone: The same CDR3 can be traced to other DNA sequences in this sample. This chain uses TRBV24-1 with TRBJ1-1, with 9 positions matching TRBD1. Trimming removed 7 bases from V and 1 base from J; junction bases left unmatched: 0. From germline, CDR1 is KGHDR and CDR2 SFDVKD. The CDR3 is 13 amino acids. The CDR3 nucleotides read TGTGCCACCAGGGACAGGGGGAACACTGAAGCTTTCTTT. Its translation is CATRDRGNTEAFF.

The chain uses TRBV5-4 and TRBJ1-5, with D perhaps matching TRBD1 (5 bases). V was trimmed by 3 bases and J by 2 bases, leaving 6 bases between them. Germline CDR1 reads SGHNT; CDR2 reads YYREEE (reference sequence). The CDR3 spans 13 residues. As DNA, the CDR3 is TGTGCCAGCAGCTCGGGGGGCAATCAGCCCCAGCATTTT. As protein: CASSSGGNQPQHF.

The chain employs TRBV7-2 and TRBJ2-5, with D unresolved. Germline V gene lookup returns CDR1 SGHTA and CDR2 FQGNSA. The CDR3 extends over 13 amino acids. V lost 6 bases and J 7 bases, leaving 15 bases between the germline ends. The CDR3 DNA sequence: TGTGCCAGCAGTTCCTCAGCCTCGGGGACCCAGTACTTC. Amino acid sequence: CASSSSASGTQYF. The full variable domain, with the rest looked up from reference TRBV7-2 and TRBJ2-5, is GAGVSQSPSNKVTEKGKDVELRCDPISGHTALYWYRQSLGQGLEFLIYFQGNSAPDKSGLPSDRFSAERTGGSVSTLTIQRTQQEDSAVYLCASSSSASGTQYFGPGTRLLVL.

This chain's CDR3 is CASSQVNQGYEQYF. CDR3 sequence (DNA): TGCGCCAGCAGCCAAGTGAACCAGGGCTACGAGCAGTACTTC. This rearrangement joins TRBV4-1 to TRBJ2-7, with D possibly being TRBD1 (5 bases). Germline loops: CDR1 MGHRA, CDR2 YSYEKL. Deletions cut 1 base from V and 3 bases from J, with 10 bases between. The CDR3 has 14 amino acids.